These T cell receptor beta chains were read from a single sample in a study of identical twins. TCRdb redid the calling of the 5' RACE reads with MiXCR, one entry per CDR3 protein. The table includes more than 400,000 distinct CDR3 sequences, approximately 14% detected once. These same data were also listed under a study on yellow fever vaccine responses in identical twins.

Sequenced sample: CD4+ T cells sorted from blood. These receptors originate from a woman aged 18 to 35 in good health. Both conserved end residues are part of each CDR3. A D gene is named only where the DNA matches it firmly. Clone size, where shown, is once, few, many, or a class for clones that have expanded.

NA	NA	TRBJ1-2	TRBV10-3	17	TGTGCCATCAGTGGACGGGACACAGTACTTGCTAACTATGGCTACACCTTC	CAISGRDTVLANYGYTF
few	TRBD2	TRBJ2-1	TRBV7-8	17	TGTGCCAGCAGCTTAGCGACACTAGCGAGCTCCTACAATGAGCAGTTCTTC	CASSLATLASSYNEQFF
few	TRBD2	TRBJ2-4	TRBV28	14	TGTGCCAGCGAGTCACTAGCGGAAGCAAACATTCAGTACTTC	CASESLAEANIQYF
NA	TRBD1	TRBJ2-7	TRBV10-3	12	TGTGCCATCAGCAGGGGGCCAGACGAGCAGTACTTC	CAISRGPDEQYF
few	TRBD1	TRBJ2-7	TRBV19	15	TGTGCCAGTAGTTTCGACGACAGGGACCCCAACGAGCAGTACTTC	CASSFDDRDPNEQYF
few	NA	TRBJ2-5	TRBV4-1	18	TGCGCCAGCAGCCAATCGGGATCCGGAGGACACCTCCAAGAGACCCAGTACTTC	CASSQSGSGGHLQETQYF
NA	TRBD1	TRBJ1-6	TRBV5-1	16	TGCGCCAGCAGCTTGCCGGACAGGGGGTCGGCTTCACCCCTCCACTTT	CASSLPDRGSASPLHF
NA	TRBD1	TRBJ1-5	TRBV7-8	15	TGTGCCAGCAGCCCCAACCAGGGGGTGGATCAGCCCCAGCATTTT	CASSPNQGVDQPQHF
NA	NA	TRBJ2-1	TRBV19	15	TGTGCCAGTAGTATAGCCGGCCAGGCTGTCAATGAGCAGTTCTTC	CASSIAGQAVNEQFF
few	NA	TRBJ1-2	TRBV5-1	13	TGCGCCAGCAGCTTGGGGGCTAGCTATGGCTACACCTTC	CASSLGASYGYTF
NA	NA	TRBJ1-2	TRBV5-1	14	TGCGCCAGCAGCTTAACGGCAGGAACTGCTGGCTACACCTTC	CASSLTAGTAGYTF
few	TRBD2	TRBJ2-1	TRBV28	15	TGTGCCAGCAGTTTTGGGACTAGCGGGAGGGCTGAGCAGTTCTTC	CASSFGTSGRAEQFF
NA	NA	TRBJ1-6	TRBV12-3/TRBV12-4	17	TGTGCCAGCAGTCCACGTCCCCCCGGGAATCCAAATTCACCCCTCCACTTT	CASSPRPPGNPNSPLHF
NA	TRBD2	TRBJ2-1	TRBV12-3/TRBV12-4	15	TGTGCCAGCAGTAAGGGACTAGCGCAAGCCAATGAGCAGTTCTTC	CASSKGLAQANEQFF
NA	TRBD1	TRBJ2-5	TRBV7-8	17	TGTGCCAGCAGCTCCGTACCTTGGACAGGGGTCGGGGGTGACCAGTACTTC	CASSSVPWTGVGGDQYF
NA	NA	TRBJ2-7	TRBV27	11	TGTGCCAGCAGGTCGTTGCTCGAGCAGTACTTC	CASRSLLEQYF
many	NA	TRBJ1-1	TRBV3-1	14	TGTGCCAGCAGTCCGCGGACACAGAACACTGAAGCTTTCTTT	CASSPRTQNTEAFF
few	NA	TRBJ2-5	TRBV6-1	13	TGTGCCAGCAGGGACGGACTACAAGAGACCCAGTACTTC	CASRDGLQETQYF
NA	NA	TRBJ1-1	TRBV12-3/TRBV12-4	14	TGTGCCAGCAGTTTAAATCTGGGGCCCACTGAAGCTTTCTTT	CASSLNLGPTEAFF
NA	NA	TRBJ1-5	TRBV7-6	13	TGTGCCAGCAGCTTAGAGTTGGCTCAGCCCCAGCATTTT	CASSLELAQPQHF
once	TRBD1	TRBJ2-1	TRBV10-3	16	TGTGCCATCAGTGAGCCTTCCGGGACAGGGAATTATGAGCAGTTCTTC	CAISEPSGTGNYEQFF
few	TRBD1	TRBJ1-1	TRBV15	15	TGTGCCACCAGCATGGAGACAGGGCTGAACACTGAAGCTTTCTTT	CATSMETGLNTEAFF
few	TRBD1	TRBJ2-1	TRBV10-3	14	TGTGCCATCACCCAGGGACAGGGGGATCACGAGCAGTTCTTC	CAITQGQGDHEQFF
NA	TRBD1	TRBJ1-1	TRBV5-1	16	TGCGCCAGCAGTTTTTTTTCAGGGGGCCGGACCACTGAAGCTTTCTTT	CASSFFSGGRTTEAFF
few	NA	TRBJ2-3	TRBV9	13	TGTGCCAGCAACACGGGAGATACAGATACGCAGTATTTT	CASNTGDTDTQYF
NA	NA	TRBJ1-1	TRBV9	16	TGTGCCAGCAGCCCGAGACCAGGGGCGACGAACACTGAAGCTTTCTTT	CASSPRPGATNTEAFF
NA	NA	TRBJ1-1	TRBV12-3/TRBV12-4	14	TGTGCCAGCAGGGGTGTGGGCGCGGGTACTGAAGCTTTCTTT	CASRGVGAGTEAFF
many	NA	TRBJ2-3	TRBV5-1	15	TGCGCCAGCAGCTCAACAGCGTTTTACACAGATACGCAGTATTTT	CASSSTAFYTDTQYF
NA	NA	TRBJ2-3	TRBV19	15	TGTGCCTCCTCGAGGGATCCTACTAGCACAGATACGCAGTATTTT	CASSRDPTSTDTQYF
NA	NA	TRBJ2-3	TRBV20-1	15	TGCAGTGCTAGAGATGGGGCAGCTAGCACAGATACGCAGTATTTT	CSARDGAASTDTQYF
NA	NA	TRBJ2-1	TRBV3-1	12	TGTGCCAGCAGCCACCACAACAACCAGCAGTTCTTC	CASSHHNNQQFF
NA	TRBD1	TRBJ2-4	TRBV12-3/TRBV12-4	13	TGTGCCACCAAAGACAGGGGTCAAAACATTCAGTACTTC	CATKDRGQNIQYF
NA	TRBD2	TRBJ2-3	TRBV20-1	13	TGCAGTGCTAAGCGGGAGAGTCTAGATACGCAGTATTTT	CSAKRESLDTQYF
NA	TRBD2	TRBJ2-1	TRBV20-1	13	TGCAGGCCCCTAGCGGGGGGATTCAACGAGCAGTTCTTC	CRPLAGGFNEQFF
few	NA	TRBJ2-4	TRBV5-1	15	TGCGCCAGCAGCTTGGTACCAGTAGCCAAAAACATTCAGTACTTC	CASSLVPVAKNIQYF
few	NA	TRBJ2-5	TRBV20-1	11	TGCAGTGCAGGACATGTAGAGACCCAGTACTTC	CSAGHVETQYF
few	TRBD2	TRBJ2-3	TRBV6-4	19	TGTGCCAGCAGTGACCGCGCAGGGCTAGCGGGAGGTAGCACAGATACGCAGTATTTT	CASSDRAGLAGGSTDTQYF